The source of this TCR beta chain is a study of blood T cell repertoires in COVID-19. Study-wide background: The United States, Italy and Spain supplied acute and convalescent COVID-19 samples. T cells, B-cell-depleted T cells, or PBMCs supplied cDNA or gDNA.

The length of the CDR3 is 13 residues. Looked up from germline, CDR1 is MNHEY and CDR2 is SMNVEV (reference sequence). V was trimmed by 3 bases and J by 4 bases, leaving 9 bases between them. Study processing details: Amplification of reference gene primers provided the estimated nucleated cell counts. The table came from immunoSEQ multiplex PCR; TCRdb's copy has only in-frame clones and leaves some out. V and J calls and clone size come straight from that table; D and trimming were deduced from the DNA. Of about 270,000 clones in the sample, about nine tenths were seen once. The sample taken for sequencing was peripheral blood. The chain couples TRBV27 to TRBJ1-1, with a weak D call TRBD1 (6 bases). This TCR came from a person aged 18 to 35 with COVID-19, enrolled during active disease. CDR3 sequence (DNA): TGTGCCAGCAGTTTGGGACACAGCACTGAAGCTTTCTTT. The encoded protein is CASSLGHSTEAFF.